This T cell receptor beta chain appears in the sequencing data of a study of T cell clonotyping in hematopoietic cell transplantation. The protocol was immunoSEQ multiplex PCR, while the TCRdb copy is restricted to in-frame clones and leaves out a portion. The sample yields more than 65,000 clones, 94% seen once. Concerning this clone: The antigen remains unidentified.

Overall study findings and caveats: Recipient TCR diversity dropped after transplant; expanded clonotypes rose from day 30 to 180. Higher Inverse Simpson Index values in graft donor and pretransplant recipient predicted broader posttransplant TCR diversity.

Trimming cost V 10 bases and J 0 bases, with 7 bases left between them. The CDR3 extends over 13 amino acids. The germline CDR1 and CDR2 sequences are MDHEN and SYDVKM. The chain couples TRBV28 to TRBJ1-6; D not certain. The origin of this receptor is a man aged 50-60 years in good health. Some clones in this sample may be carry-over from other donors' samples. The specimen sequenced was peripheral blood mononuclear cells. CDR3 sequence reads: CAIQSSYNSPLHF. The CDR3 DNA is TGTGCCATCCAGAGCTCCTATAATTCACCCCTCCACTTT.